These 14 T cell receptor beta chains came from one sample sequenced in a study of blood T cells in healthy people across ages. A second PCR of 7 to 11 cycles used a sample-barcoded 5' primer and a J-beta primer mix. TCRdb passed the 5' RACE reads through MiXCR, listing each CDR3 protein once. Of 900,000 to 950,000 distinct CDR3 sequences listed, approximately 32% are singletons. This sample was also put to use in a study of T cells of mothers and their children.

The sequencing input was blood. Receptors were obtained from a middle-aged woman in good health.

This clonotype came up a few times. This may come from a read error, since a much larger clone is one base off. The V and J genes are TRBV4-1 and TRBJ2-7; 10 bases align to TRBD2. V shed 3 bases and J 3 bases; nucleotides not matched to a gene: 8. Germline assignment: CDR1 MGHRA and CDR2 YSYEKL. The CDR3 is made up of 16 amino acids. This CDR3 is CASSHPGLAAVYEQYF. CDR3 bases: TGCGCCAGCAGCCACCCCGGACTAGCGGCGGTCTACGAGCAGTACTTC.

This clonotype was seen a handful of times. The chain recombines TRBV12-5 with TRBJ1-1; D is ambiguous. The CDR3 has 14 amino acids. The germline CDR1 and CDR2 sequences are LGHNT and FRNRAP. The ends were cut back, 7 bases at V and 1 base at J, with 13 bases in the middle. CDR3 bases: TGTGCTAGTGTCCTCGAACGTGGGAACACTGAAGCTTTCTTT. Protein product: CASVLERGNTEAFF.

This CDR3 is CAIAPGTENSPLHF. The CDR3 DNA reads as TGTGCCATCGCACCCGGGACAGAGAATTCACCCCTCCACTTT. The V call is TRBV10-3, the J call TRBJ1-6; TRBD1 aligns across 7 bases. V lost 8 bases to trimming and J lost 7 bases; unmatched junction nucleotides: 8. The length of the CDR3 is 14 residues. Germline assignment: CDR1 ENHRY and CDR2 SYGVKD.

The DNA for the CDR3 is TGTGCCAGCAGTTACTTCGACCGATTCTTCGCTGAAGCTTTCTTT. It specifies CASSYFDRFFAEAFF. The V call is TRBV6-2 or TRBV6-3, the J call TRBJ1-1; the D is unclear. V was trimmed by 1 base and J by 6 bases, leaving 15 bases between them. CDR3 length: 15 residues. Germline-derived CDR1 and CDR2 are MNHEY and SVGEGT.

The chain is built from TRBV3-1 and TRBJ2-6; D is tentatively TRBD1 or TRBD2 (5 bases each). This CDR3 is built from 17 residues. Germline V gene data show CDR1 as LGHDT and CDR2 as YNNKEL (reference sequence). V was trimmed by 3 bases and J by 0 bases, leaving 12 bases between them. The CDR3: CASSQSTGLSGANVLTF. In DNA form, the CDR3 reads TGTGCCAGCAGCCAGTCCACAGGACTCTCTGGGGCCAACGTCCTGACTTTC. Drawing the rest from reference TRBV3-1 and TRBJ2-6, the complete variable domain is DTAVSQTPKYLVTQMGNDKSIKCEQNLGHDTMYWYKQDSKKFLKIMFSYNNKELIINETVPNRFSPKSPDKAHLNLHINSLELGDSAVYFCASSQSTGLSGANVLTFGAGSRLTVL.

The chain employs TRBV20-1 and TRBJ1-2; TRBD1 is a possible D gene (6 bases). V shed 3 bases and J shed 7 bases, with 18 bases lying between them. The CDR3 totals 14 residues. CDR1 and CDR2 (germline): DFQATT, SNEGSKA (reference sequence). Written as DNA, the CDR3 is TGCAGTGCTAGTGAAGAACCCGGGGGGCTTGGCTACACCTTC. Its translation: CSASEEPGGLGYTF.

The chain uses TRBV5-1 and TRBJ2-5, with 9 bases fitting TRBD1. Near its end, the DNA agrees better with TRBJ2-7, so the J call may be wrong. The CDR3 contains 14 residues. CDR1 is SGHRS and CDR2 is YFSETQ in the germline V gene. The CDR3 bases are TGCGCCAGCAGTCGGACAGGGGTCTCCTACGAGCAGTACTTC. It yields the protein CASSRTGVSYEQYF.

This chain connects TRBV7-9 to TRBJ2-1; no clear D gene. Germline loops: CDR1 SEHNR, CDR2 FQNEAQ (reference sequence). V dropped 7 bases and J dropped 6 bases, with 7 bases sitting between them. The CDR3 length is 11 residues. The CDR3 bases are TGTGCCAGCATGGGGTTCAATGAGCAGTTCTTC. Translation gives CASMGFNEQFF.

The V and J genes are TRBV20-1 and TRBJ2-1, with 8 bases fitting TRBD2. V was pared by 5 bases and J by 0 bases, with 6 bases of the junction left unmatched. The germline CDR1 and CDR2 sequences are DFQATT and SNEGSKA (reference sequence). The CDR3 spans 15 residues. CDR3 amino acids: CSAQSGSTSYNEQFF. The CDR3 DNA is TGCAGTGCTCAGAGCGGGAGCACCTCCTACAATGAGCAGTTCTTC.

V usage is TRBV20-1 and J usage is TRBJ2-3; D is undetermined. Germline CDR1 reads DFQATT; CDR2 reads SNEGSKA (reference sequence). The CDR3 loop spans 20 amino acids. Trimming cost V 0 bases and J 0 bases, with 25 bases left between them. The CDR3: CSARDVRRGWAVRSTDTQYF. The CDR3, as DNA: TGCAGTGCTAGAGACGTCCGCCGTGGATGGGCGGTGAGGAGCACAGATACGCAGTATTTT.

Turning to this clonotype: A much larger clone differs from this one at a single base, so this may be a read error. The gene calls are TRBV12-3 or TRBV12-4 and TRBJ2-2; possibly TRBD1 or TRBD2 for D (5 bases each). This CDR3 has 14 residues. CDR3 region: CASSFGGNTGERFF. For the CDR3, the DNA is TGTGCCAGCAGTTTTGGGGGAAACACCGGGGAGCGGTTTTTT.

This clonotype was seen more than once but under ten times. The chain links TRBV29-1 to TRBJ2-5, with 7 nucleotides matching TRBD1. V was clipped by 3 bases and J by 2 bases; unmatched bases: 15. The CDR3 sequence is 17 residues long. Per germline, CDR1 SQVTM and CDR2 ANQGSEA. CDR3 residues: CSVEWSETGYGQETQYF. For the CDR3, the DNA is TGCAGCGTTGAGTGGTCTGAGACAGGGTATGGGCAAGAGACCCAGTACTTC.

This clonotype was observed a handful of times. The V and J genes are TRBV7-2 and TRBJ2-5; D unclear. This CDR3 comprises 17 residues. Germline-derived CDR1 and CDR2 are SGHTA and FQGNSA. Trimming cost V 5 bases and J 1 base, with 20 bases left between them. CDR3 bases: TGTGCCAGCAGCGCCCCGTGGGGTCGAAGGGCCCAAGAGACCCAGTACTTC. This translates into CASSAPWGRRAQETQYF.

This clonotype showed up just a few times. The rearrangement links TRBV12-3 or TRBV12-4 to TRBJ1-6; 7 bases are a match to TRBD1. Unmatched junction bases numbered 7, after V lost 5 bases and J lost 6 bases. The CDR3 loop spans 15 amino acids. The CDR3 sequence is CASSPGGTVNSPLHF. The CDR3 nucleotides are TGTGCCAGCAGTCCAGGGGGGACAGTTAATTCACCCCTCCACTTT.